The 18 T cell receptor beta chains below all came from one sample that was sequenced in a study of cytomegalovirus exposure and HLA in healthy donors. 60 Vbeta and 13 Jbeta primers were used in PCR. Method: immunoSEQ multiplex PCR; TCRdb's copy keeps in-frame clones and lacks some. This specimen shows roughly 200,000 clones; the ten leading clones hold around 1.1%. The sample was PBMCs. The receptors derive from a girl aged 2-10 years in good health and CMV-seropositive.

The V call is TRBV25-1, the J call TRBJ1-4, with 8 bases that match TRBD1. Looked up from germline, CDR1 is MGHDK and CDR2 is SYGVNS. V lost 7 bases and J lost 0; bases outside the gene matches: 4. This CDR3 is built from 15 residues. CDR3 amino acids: CASKTGVATNEKLFF. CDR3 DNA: TGTGCCAGCAAGACAGGGGTTGCAACTAATGAAAAACTGTTTTTT. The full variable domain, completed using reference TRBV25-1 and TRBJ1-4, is EADIYQTPRYLVIGTGKKITLECSQTMGHDKMYWYQQDPGMELHLIHYSYGVNSTEKGDLSSESTVSRIRTEHFPLTLESARPSHTSQYLCASKTGVATNEKLFFGSGTQLSVL.

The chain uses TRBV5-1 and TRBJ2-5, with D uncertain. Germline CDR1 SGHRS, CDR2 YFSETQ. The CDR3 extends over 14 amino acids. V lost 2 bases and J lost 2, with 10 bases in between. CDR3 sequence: CASSFPLQQETQYF. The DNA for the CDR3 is TGCGCCAGCAGCTTTCCCCTCCAGCAAGAGACCCAGTACTTC.

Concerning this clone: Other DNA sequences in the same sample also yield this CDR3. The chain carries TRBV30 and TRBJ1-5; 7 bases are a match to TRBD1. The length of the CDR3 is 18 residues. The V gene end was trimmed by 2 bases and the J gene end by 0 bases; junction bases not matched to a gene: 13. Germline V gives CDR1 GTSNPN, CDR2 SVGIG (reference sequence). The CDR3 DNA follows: TGTGCCTGGAGTACCGGGACAGTTAAGGGTTATAGCAATCAGCCCCAGCATTTT. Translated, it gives CAWSTGTVKGYSNQPQHF.

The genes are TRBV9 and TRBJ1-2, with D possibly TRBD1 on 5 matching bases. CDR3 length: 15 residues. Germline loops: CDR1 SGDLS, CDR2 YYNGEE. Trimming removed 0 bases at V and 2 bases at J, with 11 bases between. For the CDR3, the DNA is TGTGCCAGCAGCGTAGCTCTCCGGGGGAACTATGGCTACACCTTC. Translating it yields CASSVALRGNYGYTF.

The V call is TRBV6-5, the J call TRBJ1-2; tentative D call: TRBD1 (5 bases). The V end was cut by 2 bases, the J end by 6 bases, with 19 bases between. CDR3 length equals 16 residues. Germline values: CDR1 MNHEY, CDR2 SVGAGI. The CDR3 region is CASSYDPPNTGNGYTF. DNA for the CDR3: TGTGCCAGCAGTTACGACCCTCCTAATACAGGAAATGGCTACACCTTC.

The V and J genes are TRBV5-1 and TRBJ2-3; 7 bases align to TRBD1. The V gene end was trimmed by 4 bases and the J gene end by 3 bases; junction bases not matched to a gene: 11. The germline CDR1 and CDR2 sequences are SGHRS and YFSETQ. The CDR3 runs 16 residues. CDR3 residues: CASSETTGTRTDTQYF. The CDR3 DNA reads TGCGCCAGCAGCGAAACGACAGGGACGAGGACAGATACGCAGTATTTT.

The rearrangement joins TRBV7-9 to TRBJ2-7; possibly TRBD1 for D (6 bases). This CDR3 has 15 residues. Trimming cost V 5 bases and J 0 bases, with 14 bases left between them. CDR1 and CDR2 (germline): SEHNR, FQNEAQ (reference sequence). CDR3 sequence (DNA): TGTGCCAGCAGCCCCGACAGGATAATCTCCTACGAGCAGTACTTC. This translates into CASSPDRIISYEQYF.

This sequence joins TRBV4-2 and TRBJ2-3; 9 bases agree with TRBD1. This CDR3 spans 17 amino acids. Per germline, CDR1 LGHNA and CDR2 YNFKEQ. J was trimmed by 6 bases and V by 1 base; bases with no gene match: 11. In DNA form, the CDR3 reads TGTGCCAGCAGCCAAGTTCCGGGACAGGGTATTTTGGATACGCAGTATTTT. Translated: CASSQVPGQGILDTQYF.

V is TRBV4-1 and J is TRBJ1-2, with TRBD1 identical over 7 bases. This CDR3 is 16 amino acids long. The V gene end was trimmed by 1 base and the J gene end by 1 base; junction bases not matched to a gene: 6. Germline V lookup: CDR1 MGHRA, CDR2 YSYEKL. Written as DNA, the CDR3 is TGCGCCAGCAGCCAAGGCGCTTCAGGGGGTAACTATGGCTACACCTTC. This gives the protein CASSQGASGGNYGYTF.

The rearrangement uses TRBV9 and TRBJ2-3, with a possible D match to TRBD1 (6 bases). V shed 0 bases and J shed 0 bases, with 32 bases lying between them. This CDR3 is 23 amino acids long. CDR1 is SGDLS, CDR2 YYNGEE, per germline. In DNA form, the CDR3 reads TGTGCCAGCAGCGTAGGGTCCCGGGATTCTGTCCCGATGGGGGCACTTAGCACAGATACGCAGTATTTT. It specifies CASSVGSRDSVPMGALSTDTQYF.

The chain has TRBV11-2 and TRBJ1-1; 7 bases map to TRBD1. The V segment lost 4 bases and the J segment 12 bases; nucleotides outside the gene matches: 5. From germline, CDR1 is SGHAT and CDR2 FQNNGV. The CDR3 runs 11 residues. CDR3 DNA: TGTGCCAGCAGCTCGGGACAGAGGTCTTTCTTT. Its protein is CASSSGQRSFF.

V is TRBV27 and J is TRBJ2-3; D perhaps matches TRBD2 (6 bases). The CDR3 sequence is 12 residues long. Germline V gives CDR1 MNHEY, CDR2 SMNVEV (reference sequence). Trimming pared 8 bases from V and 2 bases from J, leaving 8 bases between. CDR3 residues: CASGGITDTQYF. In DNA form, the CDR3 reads TGTGCCAGCGGGGGGATCACAGATACGCAGTATTTT.

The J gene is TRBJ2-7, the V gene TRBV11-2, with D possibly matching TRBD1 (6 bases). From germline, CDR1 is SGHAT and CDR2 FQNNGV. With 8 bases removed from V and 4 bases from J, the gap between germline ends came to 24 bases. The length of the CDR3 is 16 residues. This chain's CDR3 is CASSLEPARGMYEQYF. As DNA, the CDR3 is TGTGCCAGCTCCCTCGAACCCGCCAGGGGCATGTACGAGCAGTACTTC.

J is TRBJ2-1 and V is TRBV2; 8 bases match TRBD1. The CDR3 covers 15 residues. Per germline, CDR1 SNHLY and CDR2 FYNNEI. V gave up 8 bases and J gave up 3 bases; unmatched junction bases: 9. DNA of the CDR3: TGTGCCAGCCCTAATACAGGGGGTCTCTACAATGAGCAGTTCTTC. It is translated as CASPNTGGLYNEQFF.

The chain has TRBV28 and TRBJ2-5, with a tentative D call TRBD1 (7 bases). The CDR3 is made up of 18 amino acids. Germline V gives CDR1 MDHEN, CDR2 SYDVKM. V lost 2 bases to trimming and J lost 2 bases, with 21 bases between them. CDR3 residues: CASSLTVLAGQLQETQYF. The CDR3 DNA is TGTGCCAGCAGTTTAACTGTTCTTGCGGGACAGCTACAAGAGACCCAGTACTTC.

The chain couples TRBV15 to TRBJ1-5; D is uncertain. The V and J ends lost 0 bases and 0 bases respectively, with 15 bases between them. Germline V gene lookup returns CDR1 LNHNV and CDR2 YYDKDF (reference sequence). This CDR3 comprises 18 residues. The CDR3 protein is CATSRDVRQPYSNQPQHF. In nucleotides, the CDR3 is TGTGCCACCAGCAGAGATGTGCGGCAGCCTTATAGCAATCAGCCCCAGCATTTT.

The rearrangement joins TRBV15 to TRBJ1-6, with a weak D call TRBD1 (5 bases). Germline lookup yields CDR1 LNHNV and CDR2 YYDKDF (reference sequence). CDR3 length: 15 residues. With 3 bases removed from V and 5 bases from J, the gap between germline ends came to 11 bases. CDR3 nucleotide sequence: TGTGCCACCAGCAGGGACATAAAGAATAATTCACCCCTCCACTTT. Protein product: CATSRDIKNNSPLHF.

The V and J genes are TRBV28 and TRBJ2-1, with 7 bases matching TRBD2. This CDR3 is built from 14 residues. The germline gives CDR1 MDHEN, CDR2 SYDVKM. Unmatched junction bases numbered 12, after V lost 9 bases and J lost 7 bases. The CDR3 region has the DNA TGTGCCAGTGACACCGGGGGAGGGAGGAATGAGCAGTTCTTC. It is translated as CASDTGGGRNEQFF.